Many counts were recorded for the clone carrying this T cell receptor (beta chain). Its antigen is still unknown. These data originate in a study of T cells in Graves' hyperthyroidism and ophthalmopathy. About the study: Peripheral blood was drawn at first diagnosis, prior to all treatment. Study-wide results and caveats: Blood also contained most expanded thyroid clonotypes above 0.001. With a median lead of approximately 6.4 months before onset, the model predicted ophthalmopathy.

The CDR3 spans 15 residues. The germline V and J ends were trimmed by 1 base and 4 bases, with 11 bases remaining between them. Looked up from germline, CDR1 is SGHAT and CDR2 is FQNNGV. Researchers took RNA transcripts and amplified the TCR beta CDR3 regions from them. The TCR CDR3 was amplified in a first-round RT-PCR using the HTBI primer set. TCRdb used MiXCR to reprocess the multiplex PCR reads, holding one entry per CDR3 protein. The sample consists of 600,000 to 750,000 distinct CDR3 sequences, 15% to 20% of them appearing once. Sequenced input: blood. The V gene is TRBV11-2, the J gene TRBJ2-1; D is unresolved. The clonotype comes from a middle-aged man with Graves' hyperthyroidism. CDR3 nucleotides: TGTGCCAGCAGCTTAGGACCAATGAAGTACAATGAGCAGTTCTTC. Protein product: CASSLGPMKYNEQFF. The entire variable domain, with the rest obtained from reference TRBV11-2 and TRBJ2-1, is as follows: EAGVAQSPRYKIIEKRQSVAFWCNPISGHATLYWYQQILGQGPKLLIQFQNNGVVDDSQLPKDRFSAERLKGVDSTLKIQPAKLEDSAVYLCASSLGPMKYNEQFFGPGTRLTVL.